This TCR beta chain came from a study of T cells in Graves' hyperthyroidism and ophthalmopathy. Overall study: The blood sample was taken at first diagnosis, before treatment began.

This clonotype was seen ten or more times. Its antigen is currently unknown. Not enrolled were patients with uncontrolled infection, other autoimmune disease, pregnancy or lactation. Regarding the study as a whole: Blood samples included most of the expanded thyroid clonotypes exceeding 0.001.

V was pared by 1 base and J by 0 bases, with 16 bases between. Per germline, CDR1 SGHAT and CDR2 FQNNGV. The CDR3 spans 18 residues. Amplified regions were TCR beta CDR3 sequences from RNA transcripts. HTBI primers were employed in a first-round RT-PCR of the TCR CDR3. TCRdb independently ran MiXCR on the multiplex PCR reads; one entry per CDR3 protein. The sample lists about 300,000 distinct CDR3 sequences; roughly 20% were seen once. This sequence originates from a man in his forties or fifties with Graves' ophthalmopathy. V and J are TRBV11-2 and TRBJ1-3; D possibly corresponds to TRBD1 (5 bases). Sequencing was performed on blood. The DNA for the CDR3 is TGTGCCAGCAGCTTAGCCTGGGACCTTACCCACTCTGGAAACACCATATATTTT. It translates to CASSLAWDLTHSGNTIYF.